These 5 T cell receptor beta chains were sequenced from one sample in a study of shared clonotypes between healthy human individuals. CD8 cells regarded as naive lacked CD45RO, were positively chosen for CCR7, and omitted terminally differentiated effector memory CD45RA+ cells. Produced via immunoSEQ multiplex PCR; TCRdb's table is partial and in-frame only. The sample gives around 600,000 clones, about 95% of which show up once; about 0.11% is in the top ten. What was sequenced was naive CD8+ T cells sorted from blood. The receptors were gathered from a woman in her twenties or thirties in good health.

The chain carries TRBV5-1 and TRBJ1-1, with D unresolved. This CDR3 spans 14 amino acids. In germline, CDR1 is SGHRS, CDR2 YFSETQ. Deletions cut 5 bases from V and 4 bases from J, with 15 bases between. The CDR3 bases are TGCGCCAGCAGGCCCCAAGGGTCCGTCACTGAAGCTTTCTTT. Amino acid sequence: CASRPQGSVTEAFF.

This CDR3 is CASSYSGIYNEQFF. The CDR3 DNA reads TGTGCCAGCAGTTATAGCGGGATCTACAATGAGCAGTTCTTC. V and J are TRBV6-6 and TRBJ2-1, with 8 bases matching TRBD2. Germline CDR1 MNHNY, CDR2 SVGAGI (reference sequence). This CDR3 spans 14 amino acids. The V gene end was trimmed by 3 bases and the J gene end by 3 bases; junction bases not matched to a gene: 1.

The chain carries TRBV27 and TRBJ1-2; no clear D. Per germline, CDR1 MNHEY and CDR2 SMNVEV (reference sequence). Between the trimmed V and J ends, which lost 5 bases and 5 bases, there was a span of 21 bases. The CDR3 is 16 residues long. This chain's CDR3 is CASSDARSPLEYGYTF. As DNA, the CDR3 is TGTGCCAGCAGTGACGCGAGGTCCCCGCTAGAATATGGCTACACCTTC.

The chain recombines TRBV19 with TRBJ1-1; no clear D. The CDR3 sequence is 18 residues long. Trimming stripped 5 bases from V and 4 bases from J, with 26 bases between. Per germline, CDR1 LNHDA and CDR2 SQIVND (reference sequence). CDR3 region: CASSRRELPFLAFTEAFF. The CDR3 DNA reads TGTGCCAGTAGTCGACGGGAACTCCCTTTTCTTGCCTTCACTGAAGCTTTCTTT.

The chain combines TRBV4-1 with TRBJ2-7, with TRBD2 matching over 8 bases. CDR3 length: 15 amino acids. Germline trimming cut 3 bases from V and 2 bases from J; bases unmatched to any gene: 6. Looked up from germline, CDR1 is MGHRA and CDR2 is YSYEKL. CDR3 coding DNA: TGCGCCAGCAGCCACCTAGCGGGTACCACCTACGAGCAGTACTTC. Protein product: CASSHLAGTTYEQYF.